Below, 15 T cell receptor beta chains from the same sample are listed, as sequenced in a study of T cells in narcolepsy (dated by TCRdb to about 2018). Libraries were constructed by the immunoSEQ multiplex PCR assay. TCRdb re-hosts the immuneACCESS table, in-frame sequences only. Its copies lack some clones; in the studies checked, an unresolved V gene accounts for under half of them, and the cause for the rest is not known. A total of roughly 38,000 clones appear in this sample, 70% to 85% of them only once. The ten biggest clones cover about 1.5% of the sample. Sequenced material: CD45RA- memory CD4+ T cells from PBMCs. The cell subset or site label for this specimen denotes: memory T cells sorted ex vivo from peripheral blood. These TCRs come from a human donor with narcolepsy.

V gene TRBV5-4 combines with J gene TRBJ1-5, with D maybe TRBD1 (5 bases). The V and J ends lost 0 bases and 3 bases respectively, with 7 bases between them. CDR3 length: 14 residues. CDR1 is SGHNT, CDR2 YYREEE, per germline (reference sequence). The CDR3 here is CASSLDRFNQPQHF. In DNA form, the CDR3 reads TGTGCCAGCAGCTTGGACAGGTTCAATCAGCCCCAGCATTTT.

V and J are TRBV4-2 and TRBJ2-7, with 9 bases aligning to TRBD1. Trimming took 1 base from V and 6 from J; bases not matched to a gene: 10. Germline V gene lookup returns CDR1 LGHNA and CDR2 YNFKEQ. This CDR3 spans 16 amino acids. The CDR3 nucleotides read TGTGCCAGCAGCCAAGCGACAGGGGGGATAGTGGCCGAGCAGTACTTC. Protein: CASSQATGGIVAEQYF.

A remark on this clone: A read error is likely, as this CDR3 ends without the conserved phenylalanine or tryptophan. The CDR3 DNA reads TGCGCCAGCAGCCCGGACAGGGGGCCCTACGAGCAGTACTCC. Its translation: CASSPDRGPYEQYS. The chain joins TRBV4-3 to TRBJ2-7, with 11 positions matching TRBD1. The V gene's germline CDR1 is LGHNA and CDR2 YSLEER. The CDR3 contains 14 residues. Trimming cost V 4 bases and J 2 bases; bases outside gene matches: 1.

J is TRBJ2-7 and V is TRBV11-2, with D perhaps TRBD1 (5 bases). This CDR3 has 16 amino acids. Germline-derived CDR1 and CDR2 are SGHAT and FQNNGV. V lost 1 base, J lost 4 bases, and 17 bases lay in between. The CDR3 sequence: CASSLVGARASYEQYF. The CDR3 nucleotides read TGTGCCAGCAGCTTAGTAGGGGCCCGAGCGTCGTACGAGCAGTACTTC. The variable domain in full, completed from reference TRBV11-2 and TRBJ2-7, reads EAGVAQSPRYKIIEKRQSVAFWCNPISGHATLYWYQQILGQGPKLLIQFQNNGVVDDSQLPKDRFSAERLKGVDSTLKIQPAKLEDSAVYLCASSLVGARASYEQYFGPGTRLTVT.

V and J are TRBV6-6 and TRBJ1-5; D is uncertain. The CDR3 runs to 12 residues. V shed 6 bases and J shed 4 bases, with 7 bases lying between them. Germline values: CDR1 MNHNY, CDR2 SVGAGI (reference sequence). CDR3 protein: CASRTTNQPQHF. The CDR3, as DNA: TGTGCCAGCAGGACCACGAATCAGCCCCAGCATTTT.

This clone was found a few times. V usage is TRBV9 and J usage is TRBJ2-1, with D hard to call. The germline V gene has CDR1 SGDLS and CDR2 YYNGEE. The CDR3 extends over 11 amino acids. V dropped 0 bases and J dropped 8 bases, with 3 bases sitting between them. CDR3 sequence (DNA): TGTGCCAGCAGCGTAGCGGATGAGCAGTTCTTC. This encodes CASSVADEQFF.

V gene TRBV10-3 combines with J gene TRBJ1-2, with TRBD1 matching over 9 bases. There are 13 residues in the CDR3. The ends lost 6 bases at V and 4 bases at J; junction bases unmatched: 3. CDR1 is ENHRY, CDR2 SYGVKD, per germline. The DNA for the CDR3 is TGTGCCATCAGCGGGGACAGGGCCTATGGCTACACCTTC. Protein: CAISGDRAYGYTF.

In this sample, this clone turned up once. The chain employs TRBV15 and TRBJ2-6; D perhaps matches TRBD1 (5 bases). CDR3 length: 17 residues. CDR1 is LNHNV and CDR2 is YYDKDF in the germline V gene (reference sequence). Trimming stripped 0 bases from V and 2 bases from J, with 11 bases between. As DNA, the CDR3 is TGTGCCACCAGCAGAGATCCCAGGGTGGCTGGGGCCAACGTCCTGACTTTC. Translation: CATSRDPRVAGANVLTF.

The chain carries TRBV7-8 and TRBJ2-5, with D possibly TRBD1 on 5 matching bases. The end of the DNA is better explained by TRBJ2-7, so the J call may be wrong. CDR3 length equals 14 residues. Looked up from germline, CDR1 is SGHVS and CDR2 is FQNEAQ. CDR3 in amino acids: CASSLGGRDSEQYF. CDR3 nucleotide sequence: TGTGCCAGCAGCTTAGGGGGCAGGGATAGCGAGCAGTACTTC.

The chain couples TRBV6-6 to TRBJ1-1, with D maybe TRBD1 (5 bases). V was pared by 7 bases and J by 11 bases, with 20 bases between. The CDR3 covers 13 residues. CDR1 is MNHNY, CDR2 SVGAGI, per germline (reference sequence). DNA of the CDR3: TGTGCCAGCATCCCCCAGGGAATGTTGGGGGCTTTCTTT. It translates to CASIPQGMLGAFF.

This clone was seen more than once but under ten times. The genes are TRBV5-1 and TRBJ1-2; TRBD1 agrees at 7 bases. The junction had 4 bases not matched to a gene; V was cut back by 4 bases and J by 7 bases. The germline V gene encodes CDR1 SGHRS and CDR2 YFSETQ. The CDR3 runs 12 residues. The CDR3 DNA is TGCGCCAGCAGCCCAGAGGGGGCTGGCTACACCTTC. This encodes CASSPEGAGYTF.

The chain joins TRBV28 to TRBJ2-7; 7 positions agree with TRBD1. V shed 7 bases and J 9 bases; nucleotides not matched to a gene: 21. The CDR3 runs 16 residues. Germline CDR1 and CDR2: MDHEN and SYDVKM. DNA of the CDR3: TGTGCCAGCACCTCACCGGGCCGGGACAGAGCAGGGGGGCAGTACTTC. Translating gives CASTSPGRDRAGGQYF.

This clone was detected only a few times. The CDR3 region has the DNA TGCGCCAGCAGTGAGACCAGGGGTGGTGGCTACACCTTC. This sequence encodes CASSETRGGGYTF. This rearrangement joins TRBV10-1 to TRBJ1-2; a weak D match, TRBD1 (6 bases). The CDR3 is made up of 13 amino acids. The V end was cut by 2 bases, the J end by 7 bases, with 11 bases between. Germline CDR1 WNHNN, CDR2 SYGVQD (reference sequence).

The genes are TRBV5-1 and TRBJ2-1, with D perhaps assigned TRBD1 or TRBD2 (5 bases each). V was pared by 0 bases and J by 2 bases, with 15 bases between. The CDR3 contains 17 residues. CDR1 SGHRS and CDR2 YFSETQ come from the germline V gene. This CDR3 reads CASSLAGARRAYNEQFF. DNA of the CDR3: TGCGCCAGCAGCTTGGCCGGGGCCAGGCGCGCCTACAATGAGCAGTTCTTC.

This chain links TRBV4-1 with TRBJ2-1; 9 bases align to TRBD2. This CDR3 spans 17 amino acids. Trimming removed 4 bases from V and 3 bases from J; junction bases left unmatched: 10. Germline V lookup: CDR1 MGHRA, CDR2 YSYEKL. This chain's CDR3 is CASSPEGAGGLYNEQFF. The CDR3 nucleotides are TGCGCCAGCAGCCCCGAGGGAGCGGGGGGACTCTACAATGAGCAGTTCTTC.